This T cell receptor (beta chain) appears in the sequencing data of a study of shared clonotypes between healthy human individuals. A deep-level run was used for the assay. The authors loaded around 220 ng DNA, around 32,000 T cell genomes, into sorted-subset replicate PCRs. Assay: immunoSEQ multiplex PCR; the TCRdb copy retains only in-frame clones and omits some. The table has about 2.3 million clones, more than 85% seen once; the top ten hold 0.39%. Study observations and caveats: Against clonotypes common to all four donors, non-shared ones had lower generation probabilities.

The CDR3 has 16 amino acids. The V and J ends lost 6 bases and 4 bases, in that order; junction bases with no gene match: 9. The germline gives CDR1 SNHLY, CDR2 FYNNEI. About this clone itself: Its target is unknown.

None of the donors, who were healthy HIV-negative adults, had recently had acute infections or vaccinations. The clonotype was recovered from a man aged 18-30 years in good health. Some clones in this sample may be carry-over from other donors' samples. What was sequenced was naive CD4+ T cells from PBMCs. As for subset: CD45RA+ positively selected. The gene calls are TRBV2 and TRBJ2-2, with 9 bases that match TRBD1. CDR3 in DNA: TGTGCCAGCAGCGCCCAACAGGGGGCGGGCACCGGGGAGCTGTTTTTT. It codes for CASSAQQGAGTGELFF.